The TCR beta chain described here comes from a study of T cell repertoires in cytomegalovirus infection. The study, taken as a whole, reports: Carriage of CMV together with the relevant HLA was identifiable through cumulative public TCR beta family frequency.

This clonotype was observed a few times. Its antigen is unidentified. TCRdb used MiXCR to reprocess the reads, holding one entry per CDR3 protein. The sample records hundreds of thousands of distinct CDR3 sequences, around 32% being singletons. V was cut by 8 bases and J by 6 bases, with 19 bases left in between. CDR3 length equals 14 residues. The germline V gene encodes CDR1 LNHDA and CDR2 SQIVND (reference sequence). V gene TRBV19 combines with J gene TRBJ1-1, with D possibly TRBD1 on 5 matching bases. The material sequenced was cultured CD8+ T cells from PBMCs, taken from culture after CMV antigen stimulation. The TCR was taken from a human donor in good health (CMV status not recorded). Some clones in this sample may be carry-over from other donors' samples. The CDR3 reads CASSPGLSGPEAFF. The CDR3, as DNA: TGTGCCAGTTCCCCGGGACTCAGCGGCCCTGAAGCTTTCTTT.